Below, one TCR beta chain is given with its context. Its antigen is unidentified. This CDR3 comprises 14 residues. Per germline, CDR1 MDHEN and CDR2 SYDVKM. V was trimmed by 5 bases and J by 1 base, leaving 11 bases between them. Treatment: some 19 received Ad26.COV2.S at low or high dose, single or two shots; a few received placebo; per-sample allocation not given. Collection of the samples took place on day 63 after the first injection of vaccine or placebo. The assay was immunoSEQ multiplex PCR, and TCRdb's table has in-frame clones only and misses some. The sample includes approximately 420,000 clones, around nine tenths of them seen just once. These data originate in a study of Ad26.COV2.S vaccination and SARS-CoV-2 variants. Regarding the study as a whole: An underestimation of total T cell responses may have resulted from the TCR breadth and depth analyses.

Specimen: peripheral blood, collected in a trial of Ad26.COV2.S vaccine versus placebo. The sequence came from a person aged 18 to 65 who received the Ad26.COV2.S COVID-19 vaccine or a placebo. The chain combines TRBV28 with TRBJ2-5; no reliable D call. This chain's CDR3 is CASSRPAFQETQYF. The CDR3, as DNA: TGTGCCAGCAGTAGGCCAGCCTTCCAAGAGACCCAGTACTTC.